There are a few counts of the clone carrying this T cell receptor (beta chain). The data originate from a study of cytotoxic CD8 clonotypes in ibrutinib-treated CLL. In the study overall: Partial responses numbered approximately 24 and complete responses 2; after a median around 72 months, about 14 stayed remitted and about twelve progressed. Treatment had run for a median roughly 12 months, range 6 to 36, when response samples were taken.

Cryopreserved PBMCs supplied about 2 micrograms of genomic DNA for TCR beta libraries. The sequencing depth, 1 in 200,000 to 1 in 1 million T cells, was the target. Assay used: immunoSEQ multiplex PCR; TCRdb lists only in-frame clones, some missing. This table holds 50,000 to 65,000 clones, approximately 57% found once. The CDR3 is 20 residues long. The ends lost 0 bases at V and 4 bases at J; junction bases unmatched: 13. Germline V gene lookup returns CDR1 LNHNV and CDR2 YYDKDF (reference sequence). The TCR was taken from a human donor with chronic lymphocytic leukemia. The chain carries TRBV15 and TRBJ2-2; 11 nucleotides align to TRBD2. The input for sequencing was PBMCs, taken after 12 months of ibrutinib treatment. CDR3 protein: CATSRDLTSGDFWGTGELFF. CDR3 DNA sequence: TGTGCCACCAGCAGAGATCTGACTAGCGGGGATTTCTGGGGCACCGGGGAGCTGTTTTTT.